This is a list of T cell receptor beta chains from one sample in a study of control samples from healthy donors and cancer patients. Repertoires were generated with immunoSEQ multiplex PCR, while TCRdb's copy carries only in-frame clones and drops some. The sample records roughly 100,000 clones, 90% to 95% being singletons. What was sequenced was blood. The receptor set was obtained from a woman younger than 35 in good health. The CDR3 runs from the conserved cysteine through the conserved F or W. Fields, in order: V gene, D gene, CDR3 length, J gene, clone size, CDR3 protein, CDR3 DNA. The D gene is left open where the match is weak. A clone size is listed for some rows: how often the clone was seen (once, few, many), or a class if it is expanded.

v_call: TRBV14; d_call: -; cdr3_length: 11; j_call: TRBJ2-3; clone_size: -; cdr3_aa: CASSQRYTQYF; cdr3_nt: TGTGCCAGCAGCCAAAGGTATACGCAGTATTTT
v_call: TRBV7-3; d_call: -; cdr3_length: 16; j_call: TRBJ2-1; clone_size: -; cdr3_aa: CASTRLGGRSYNEQFF; cdr3_nt: TGTGCCAGTACCCGACTCGGCGGCCGCTCCTACAATGAGCAGTTCTTC
v_call: TRBV5-1; d_call: -; cdr3_length: 15; j_call: TRBJ2-3; clone_size: -; cdr3_aa: CASSLAQGPTDTQYF; cdr3_nt: TGCGCCAGCAGCTTGGCTCAGGGACCCACAGATACGCAGTATTTT
v_call: TRBV30; d_call: -; cdr3_length: 13; j_call: TRBJ2-7; clone_size: -; cdr3_aa: CAWSVSQGYEQYF; cdr3_nt: TGTGCCTGGAGTGTAAGCCAGGGGTACGAGCAGTACTTC
v_call: TRBV2; d_call: TRBD2; cdr3_length: 17; j_call: TRBJ2-5; clone_size: -; cdr3_aa: CASSERLAGAPGETQYF; cdr3_nt: TGTGCCAGCAGTGAACGCCTAGCGGGAGCTCCGGGGGAGACCCAGTACTTC
v_call: TRBV11-2; d_call: TRBD2; cdr3_length: 15; j_call: TRBJ2-7; clone_size: few; cdr3_aa: CASSLQTSADYEQYF; cdr3_nt: TGTGCCAGCAGCCTACAGACTAGCGCCGACTACGAGCAGTACTTC
v_call: TRBV9; d_call: TRBD2; cdr3_length: 18; j_call: TRBJ2-2; clone_size: -; cdr3_aa: CASSAQKTSGGHTGELFF; cdr3_nt: TGTGCCAGCAGCGCCCAGAAGACTAGCGGAGGTCACACCGGGGAGCTGTTTTTT
v_call: TRBV28; d_call: -; cdr3_length: 14; j_call: TRBJ2-1; clone_size: -; cdr3_aa: CASEIQGSYNEQFF; cdr3_nt: TGTGCCAGCGAAATACAGGGCTCCTACAATGAGCAGTTCTTC
v_call: TRBV27; d_call: -; cdr3_length: 15; j_call: TRBJ2-3; clone_size: few; cdr3_aa: CASSLYGPSTDTQYF; cdr3_nt: TGTGCCAGCAGTTTATACGGGCCTAGCACAGATACGCAGTATTTT
v_call: TRBV15; d_call: -; cdr3_length: 13; j_call: TRBJ2-2; clone_size: -; cdr3_aa: CATSRDRAGELFF; cdr3_nt: TGTGCCACCAGCAGAGATCGGGCTGGGGAGCTGTTTTTT
v_call: TRBV19; d_call: -; cdr3_length: 16; j_call: TRBJ1-2; clone_size: -; cdr3_aa: CASSTDMGGVIDGYTF; cdr3_nt: TGTGCCAGTAGCACGGACATGGGGGGCGTTATTGATGGCTACACCTTC
v_call: TRBV7-9; d_call: -; cdr3_length: 14; j_call: TRBJ1-4; clone_size: -; cdr3_aa: CASSLGVSGEKLFF; cdr3_nt: TGTGCCAGCAGCTTAGGGGTATCCGGTGAAAAACTGTTTTTT
v_call: TRBV25-1; d_call: -; cdr3_length: 13; j_call: TRBJ1-3; clone_size: -; cdr3_aa: CASSEGPGNTIYF; cdr3_nt: TGTGCCAGCAGTGAGGGTCCTGGAAACACCATATATTTT
v_call: TRBV7-9; d_call: -; cdr3_length: 15; j_call: TRBJ2-5; clone_size: -; cdr3_aa: CASSPMDLSGEAQYF; cdr3_nt: TGTGCCAGCAGCCCAATGGACCTTAGCGGTGAGGCCCAGTACTTC
v_call: TRBV5-1; d_call: -; cdr3_length: 14; j_call: TRBJ1-1; clone_size: once; cdr3_aa: CASSLVGANTEAFF; cdr3_nt: TGCGCCAGCAGCTTGGTAGGGGCGAACACTGAAGCTTTCTTT
v_call: TRBV12-3/TRBV12-4; d_call: -; cdr3_length: 13; j_call: TRBJ1-1; clone_size: -; cdr3_aa: CASSVGRGPEAFF; cdr3_nt: TGTGCCAGCAGTGTTGGAAGGGGCCCTGAAGCTTTCTTT
v_call: TRBV15; d_call: -; cdr3_length: 16; j_call: TRBJ1-1; clone_size: -; cdr3_aa: CATSREVYGAGGLGFF; cdr3_nt: TGTGCCACCAGCAGAGAGGTTTATGGAGCGGGGGGTCTTGGTTTCTTT
v_call: TRBV24-1; d_call: -; cdr3_length: 14; j_call: TRBJ2-1; clone_size: -; cdr3_aa: CATSDYKRVQEQFF; cdr3_nt: TGTGCCACCAGTGATTACAAAAGGGTTCAGGAGCAGTTCTTC
v_call: TRBV2; d_call: TRBD1; cdr3_length: 14; j_call: TRBJ1-2; clone_size: once; cdr3_aa: CASSEGQGQPRYTF; cdr3_nt: TGTGCCAGCAGTGAAGGGCAGGGACAGCCTCGCTACACCTTC
v_call: TRBV29-1; d_call: TRBD1; cdr3_length: 18; j_call: TRBJ2-4; clone_size: -; cdr3_aa: CSVRTGGSVFLAKNIQYF; cdr3_nt: TGCAGCGTTAGGACAGGGGGCTCTGTTTTTTTGGCCAAAAACATTCAGTACTTC
v_call: TRBV2; d_call: TRBD1; cdr3_length: 15; j_call: TRBJ1-5; clone_size: -; cdr3_aa: CASRLTGVLLQPQHF; cdr3_nt: TGTGCCAGCAGGCTTACAGGGGTCTTACTCCAGCCCCAGCATTTT
v_call: TRBV14; d_call: -; cdr3_length: 12; j_call: TRBJ1-2; clone_size: -; cdr3_aa: CASSQDSRGYTF; cdr3_nt: TGTGCCAGCAGCCAAGATAGTAGAGGCTACACCTTC
v_call: TRBV2; d_call: -; cdr3_length: 13; j_call: TRBJ2-7; clone_size: -; cdr3_aa: CASSEGSSYEQYF; cdr3_nt: TGTGCCAGCAGTGAGGGGAGCTCCTACGAGCAGTACTTC
v_call: TRBV14; d_call: TRBD2; cdr3_length: 17; j_call: TRBJ2-3; clone_size: -; cdr3_aa: CASSQSSGRASTDTQYF; cdr3_nt: TGTGCCAGCAGCCAATCTAGCGGGAGAGCTAGCACAGATACGCAGTATTTT
v_call: TRBV29-1; d_call: -; cdr3_length: 13; j_call: TRBJ1-1; clone_size: -; cdr3_aa: CSARDGGNTEAFF; cdr3_nt: TGCAGCGCAAGGGACGGAGGGAACACTGAAGCTTTCTTT
v_call: TRBV27; d_call: TRBD1; cdr3_length: 14; j_call: TRBJ1-5; clone_size: -; cdr3_aa: CASSRTGIYQPQHF; cdr3_nt: TGTGCCAGCTCTCGGACAGGGATCTATCAGCCCCAGCATTTT
v_call: TRBV4-2; d_call: TRBD2; cdr3_length: 17; j_call: TRBJ2-3; clone_size: -; cdr3_aa: CASSQIAGGHSTDTQYF; cdr3_nt: TGTGCCAGCAGCCAAATAGCGGGGGGCCACTCCACAGATACGCAGTATTTT
v_call: TRBV6-4; d_call: TRBD2; cdr3_length: 15; j_call: TRBJ2-1; clone_size: -; cdr3_aa: CASSESSGGVNEQFF; cdr3_nt: TGTGCCAGCAGTGAATCTAGCGGGGGGGTCAATGAGCAGTTCTTC
v_call: TRBV2; d_call: TRBD2; cdr3_length: 15; j_call: TRBJ2-1; clone_size: once; cdr3_aa: CASRDGLAGHNEQFF; cdr3_nt: TGTGCCAGCAGAGACGGACTAGCGGGACACAATGAGCAGTTCTTC
v_call: TRBV14; d_call: -; cdr3_length: 15; j_call: TRBJ2-7; clone_size: -; cdr3_aa: CASSQGRGNLYEQYF; cdr3_nt: TGTGCCAGCAGCCAAGGGAGGGGTAACCTCTACGAGCAGTACTTC
v_call: TRBV28; d_call: -; cdr3_length: 11; j_call: TRBJ2-7; clone_size: once; cdr3_aa: CASSLRYEQYF; cdr3_nt: TGTGCCAGCAGTTTAAGGTACGAGCAGTACTTC
v_call: TRBV5-1; d_call: -; cdr3_length: 15; j_call: TRBJ1-1; clone_size: -; cdr3_aa: CASSSGRGMNTEAFF; cdr3_nt: TGCGCCAGCAGCTCAGGGAGGGGAATGAACACTGAAGCTTTCTTT
v_call: TRBV2; d_call: TRBD1; cdr3_length: 13; j_call: TRBJ1-2; clone_size: once; cdr3_aa: CASRTGNNYGYTF; cdr3_nt: TGTGCCTCCCGGACAGGAAACAACTATGGCTACACCTTC
v_call: TRBV3-1/TRBV3-2; d_call: -; cdr3_length: 13; j_call: TRBJ2-7; clone_size: -; cdr3_aa: CASSQAGAAEQYF; cdr3_nt: TGTGCCAGCAGCCAGGCCGGAGCTGCCGAGCAGTACTTC
v_call: TRBV12-3/TRBV12-4; d_call: -; cdr3_length: 13; j_call: TRBJ1-1; clone_size: -; cdr3_aa: CASSLNQNTEAFF; cdr3_nt: TGTGCCAGCAGTTTGAACCAGAACACTGAAGCTTTCTTT
v_call: TRBV2; d_call: -; cdr3_length: 15; j_call: TRBJ1-3; clone_size: -; cdr3_aa: CASSGVKSSGNTIYF; cdr3_nt: TGTGCCAGCAGTGGAGTCAAGAGCTCTGGAAACACCATATATTTT
v_call: TRBV9; d_call: -; cdr3_length: 23; j_call: TRBJ2-5; clone_size: -; cdr3_aa: CASSAREMMPGGHRGSRQETQYF; cdr3_nt: TGTGCCAGCAGCGCACGTGAGATGATGCCGGGCGGTCATCGCGGGTCTAGACAAGAGACCCAGTACTTC
v_call: TRBV6-5; d_call: -; cdr3_length: 13; j_call: TRBJ1-3; clone_size: -; cdr3_aa: CASRSAGGNTIYF; cdr3_nt: TGTGCCAGCAGATCCGCGGGGGGAAACACCATATATTTT
v_call: TRBV9; d_call: TRBD1; cdr3_length: 13; j_call: TRBJ1-2; clone_size: -; cdr3_aa: CASSKGTGYGYTF; cdr3_nt: TGTGCCAGCAGCAAAGGGACAGGGTATGGCTACACCTTC
v_call: TRBV5-5; d_call: TRBD2; cdr3_length: 15; j_call: TRBJ2-7; clone_size: -; cdr3_aa: CASSLVTSGSYEQYF; cdr3_nt: TGTGCCAGCAGCTTGGTGACTAGCGGGAGCTACGAGCAGTACTTC
v_call: TRBV5-1; d_call: TRBD2; cdr3_length: 19; j_call: TRBJ2-4; clone_size: -; cdr3_aa: CASSLDLTSGGALENIQYF; cdr3_nt: TGCGCCAGCAGCTTAGATCTGACTAGCGGAGGAGCACTCGAAAACATTCAGTACTTC
v_call: TRBV6-1; d_call: TRBD2; cdr3_length: 15; j_call: TRBJ2-7; clone_size: -; cdr3_aa: CASSEEASGGYEQYF; cdr3_nt: TGTGCCAGCAGTGAAGAGGCTAGCGGGGGATACGAGCAGTACTTC